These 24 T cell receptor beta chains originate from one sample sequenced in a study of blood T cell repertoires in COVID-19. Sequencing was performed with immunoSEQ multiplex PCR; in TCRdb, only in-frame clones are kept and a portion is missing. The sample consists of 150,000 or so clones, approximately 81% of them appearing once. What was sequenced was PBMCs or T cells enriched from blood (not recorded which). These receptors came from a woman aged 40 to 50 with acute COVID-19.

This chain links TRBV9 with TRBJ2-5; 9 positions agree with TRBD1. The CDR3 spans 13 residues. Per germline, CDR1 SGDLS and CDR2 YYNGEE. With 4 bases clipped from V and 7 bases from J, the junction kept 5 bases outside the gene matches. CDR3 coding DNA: TGTGCCAGCAGCCCCGACAGGGGGGGGACCCAGTACTTC. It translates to CASSPDRGGTQYF.

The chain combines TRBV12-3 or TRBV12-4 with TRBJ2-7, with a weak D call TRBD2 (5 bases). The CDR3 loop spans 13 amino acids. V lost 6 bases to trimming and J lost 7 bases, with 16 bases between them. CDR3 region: CASSQGPPGEQYV. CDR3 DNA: TGTGCCAGCAGCCAAGGTCCACCGGGGGAGCAGTACGTC.

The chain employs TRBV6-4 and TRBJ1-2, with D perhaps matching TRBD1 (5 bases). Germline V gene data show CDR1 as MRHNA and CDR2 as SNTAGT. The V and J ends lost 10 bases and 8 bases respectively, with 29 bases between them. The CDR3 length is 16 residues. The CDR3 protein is CANHAVEGTTPWGYTF. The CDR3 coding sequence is TGTGCCAACCACGCGGTGGAGGGGACTACCCCCTGGGGCTACACCTTC.

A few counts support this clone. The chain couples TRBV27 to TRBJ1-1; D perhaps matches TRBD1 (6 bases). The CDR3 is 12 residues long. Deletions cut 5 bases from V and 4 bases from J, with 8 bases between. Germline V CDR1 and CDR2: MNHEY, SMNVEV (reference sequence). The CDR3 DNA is TGTGCCAGCAGTGAAGGGGGCACTGAAGCTTTCTTT. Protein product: CASSEGGTEAFF.

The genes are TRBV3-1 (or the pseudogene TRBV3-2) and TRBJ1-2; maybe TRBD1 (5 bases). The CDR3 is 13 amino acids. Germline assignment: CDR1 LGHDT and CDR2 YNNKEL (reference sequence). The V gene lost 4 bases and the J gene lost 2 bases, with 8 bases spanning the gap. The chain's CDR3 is CASSLRQNYGYTF. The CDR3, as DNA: TGTGCCAGCAGCCTCAGACAGAACTATGGCTACACCTTC.

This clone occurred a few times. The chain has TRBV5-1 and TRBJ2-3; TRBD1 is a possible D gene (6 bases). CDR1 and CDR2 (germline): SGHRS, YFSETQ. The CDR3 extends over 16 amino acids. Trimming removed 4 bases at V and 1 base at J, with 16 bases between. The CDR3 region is CASSTRDRLRTDTQYF. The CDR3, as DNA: TGCGCCAGCAGCACCCGCGACAGGTTGCGCACAGATACGCAGTATTTT.

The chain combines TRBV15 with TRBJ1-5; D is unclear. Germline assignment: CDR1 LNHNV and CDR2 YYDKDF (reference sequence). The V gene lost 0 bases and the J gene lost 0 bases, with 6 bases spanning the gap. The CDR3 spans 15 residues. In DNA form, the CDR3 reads TGTGCCACCAGCAGAGAACAGCTTAGCAATCAGCCCCAGCATTTT. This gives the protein CATSREQLSNQPQHF.

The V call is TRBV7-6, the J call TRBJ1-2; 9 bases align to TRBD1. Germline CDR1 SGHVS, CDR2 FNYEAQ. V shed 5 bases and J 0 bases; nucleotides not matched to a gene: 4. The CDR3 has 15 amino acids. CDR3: CASSPGQGTNYGYTF. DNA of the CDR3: TGTGCCAGCAGCCCCGGACAGGGGACTAACTATGGCTACACCTTC.

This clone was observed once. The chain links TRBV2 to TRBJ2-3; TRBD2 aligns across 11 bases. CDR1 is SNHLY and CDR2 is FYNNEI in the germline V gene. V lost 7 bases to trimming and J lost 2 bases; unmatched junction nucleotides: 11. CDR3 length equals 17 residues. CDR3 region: CASNPLGTSGPTDTQYF. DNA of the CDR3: TGTGCCAGCAACCCCCTCGGGACTAGCGGACCCACAGATACGCAGTATTTT. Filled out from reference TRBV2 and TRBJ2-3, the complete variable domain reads EPEVTQTPSHQVTQMGQEVILRCVPISNHLYFYWYRQILGQKVEFLVSFYNNEISEKSEIFDDQFSVERPDGSNFTLKIRSTKLEDSAMYFCASNPLGTSGPTDTQYFGPGTRLTVL.

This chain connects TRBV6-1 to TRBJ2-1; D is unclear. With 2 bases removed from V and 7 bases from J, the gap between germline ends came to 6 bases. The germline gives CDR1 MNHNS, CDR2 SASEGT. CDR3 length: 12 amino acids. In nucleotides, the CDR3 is TGTGCCAGCAGTGAACATTTGAATGAGCAGTTCTTC. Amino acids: CASSEHLNEQFF.

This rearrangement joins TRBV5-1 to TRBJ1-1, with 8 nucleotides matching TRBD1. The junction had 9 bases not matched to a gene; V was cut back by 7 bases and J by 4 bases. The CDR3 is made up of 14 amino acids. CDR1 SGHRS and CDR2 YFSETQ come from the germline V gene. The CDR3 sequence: CASCQGAGGTEAFF. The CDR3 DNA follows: TGCGCCAGCTGTCAGGGGGCGGGTGGCACTGAAGCTTTCTTT.

CDR3 coding DNA: TGTGCCAGCAGTTACATGGGGCGGGACGAGCAGTTCTTC. This codes for CASSYMGRDEQFF. V is TRBV6-5 and J is TRBJ2-1; weak D call: TRBD2 (6 bases). Deletions cut 2 bases from V and 10 bases from J, with 12 bases between. The CDR3 sequence is 13 residues long. CDR1 and CDR2 (germline): MNHEY, SVGAGI.

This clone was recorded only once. The CDR3 DNA reads as TGTGCCAGCAGCCCACGTTGGACTAGCGGGAGTCTCAAGACCCAGTACTTC. It encodes CASSPRWTSGSLKTQYF. The V and J genes are TRBV7-8 and TRBJ2-5; the match to TRBD2 covers 13 bases. CDR1 is SGHVS, CDR2 FQNEAQ, per germline. Unmatched junction bases numbered 12, after V lost 5 bases and J lost 6 bases. The length of the CDR3 is 17 residues.

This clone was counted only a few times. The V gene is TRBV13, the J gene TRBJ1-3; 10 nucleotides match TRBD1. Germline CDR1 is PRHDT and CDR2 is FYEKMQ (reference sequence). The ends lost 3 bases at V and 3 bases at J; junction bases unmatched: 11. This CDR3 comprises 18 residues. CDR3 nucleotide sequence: TGTGCCAGCAGCTTTCCCCCCCGACAGGGGGCGCGTGGAAACACCATATATTTT. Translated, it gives CASSFPPRQGARGNTIYF. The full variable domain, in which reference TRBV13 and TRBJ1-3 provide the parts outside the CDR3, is AAGVIQSPRHLIKEKRETATLKCYPIPRHDTVYWYQQGPGQDPQFLISFYEKMQSDKGSIPDRFSAQQFSDYHSELNMSSLELGDSALYFCASSFPPRQGARGNTIYFGEGSWLTVV.

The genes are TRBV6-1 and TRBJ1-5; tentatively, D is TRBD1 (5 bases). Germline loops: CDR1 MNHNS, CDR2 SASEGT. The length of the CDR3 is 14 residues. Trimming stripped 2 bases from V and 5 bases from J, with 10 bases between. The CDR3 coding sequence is TGTGCCAGCAGTGAATTGCAGGGATATCAGCCCCAGCATTTT. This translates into CASSELQGYQPQHF.

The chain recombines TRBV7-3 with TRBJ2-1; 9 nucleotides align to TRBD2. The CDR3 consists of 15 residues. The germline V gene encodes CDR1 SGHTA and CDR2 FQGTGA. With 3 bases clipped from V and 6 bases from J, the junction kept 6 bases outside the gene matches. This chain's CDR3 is CASSLAGGPGNEQFF. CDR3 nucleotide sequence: TGTGCCAGCAGCTTGGCGGGAGGGCCGGGCAATGAGCAGTTCTTC.

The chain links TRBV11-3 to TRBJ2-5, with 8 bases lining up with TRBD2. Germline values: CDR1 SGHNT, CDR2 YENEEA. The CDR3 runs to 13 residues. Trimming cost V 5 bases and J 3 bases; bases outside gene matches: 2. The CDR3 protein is CASSPGLEETQYF. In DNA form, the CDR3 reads TGTGCCAGCAGCCCGGGACTAGAAGAGACCCAGTACTTC.

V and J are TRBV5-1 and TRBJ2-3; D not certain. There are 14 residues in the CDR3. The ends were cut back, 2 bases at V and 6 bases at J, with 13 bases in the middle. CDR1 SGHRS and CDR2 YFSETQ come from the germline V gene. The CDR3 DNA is TGCGCCAGCAGCTTCGGAGACGTATCCGATACGCAGTATTTT. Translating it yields CASSFGDVSDTQYF.

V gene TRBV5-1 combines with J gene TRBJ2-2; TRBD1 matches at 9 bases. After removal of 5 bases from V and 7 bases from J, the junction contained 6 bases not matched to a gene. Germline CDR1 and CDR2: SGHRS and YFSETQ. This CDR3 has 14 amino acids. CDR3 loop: CASSWDRENGELFF. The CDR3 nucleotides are TGCGCCAGCAGTTGGGACAGGGAAAACGGGGAGCTGTTTTTT.

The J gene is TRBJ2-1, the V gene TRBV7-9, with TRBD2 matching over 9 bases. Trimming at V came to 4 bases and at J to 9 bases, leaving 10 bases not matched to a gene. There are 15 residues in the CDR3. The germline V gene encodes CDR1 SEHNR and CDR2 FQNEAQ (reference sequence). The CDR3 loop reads CASSSLAGAGVEQFF. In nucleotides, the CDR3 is TGTGCCAGCAGCTCCTTAGCGGGAGCGGGGGTTGAGCAGTTCTTC.

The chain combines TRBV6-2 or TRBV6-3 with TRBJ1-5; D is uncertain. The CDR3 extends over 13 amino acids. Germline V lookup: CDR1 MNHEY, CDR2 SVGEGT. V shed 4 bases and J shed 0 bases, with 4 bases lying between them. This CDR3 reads CASSSNSNQPQHF. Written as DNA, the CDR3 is TGTGCCAGCAGTTCTAATAGCAATCAGCCCCAGCATTTT.

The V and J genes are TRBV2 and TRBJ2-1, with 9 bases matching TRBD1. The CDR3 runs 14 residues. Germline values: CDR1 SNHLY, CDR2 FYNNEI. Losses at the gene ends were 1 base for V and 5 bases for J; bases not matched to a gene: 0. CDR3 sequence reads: CASSEDRGHNEQFF. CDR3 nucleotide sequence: TGTGCCAGCAGTGAAGACAGGGGGCACAATGAGCAGTTCTTC.

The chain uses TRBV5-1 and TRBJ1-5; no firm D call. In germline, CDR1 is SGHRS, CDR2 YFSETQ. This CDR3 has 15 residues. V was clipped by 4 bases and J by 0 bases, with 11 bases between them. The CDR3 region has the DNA TGCGCCAGCAGCATGGACGTAGATAGCAATCAGCCCCAGCATTTT. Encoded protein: CASSMDVDSNQPQHF. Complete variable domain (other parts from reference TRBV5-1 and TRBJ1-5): KAGVTQTPRYLIKTRGQQVTLSCSPISGHRSVSWYQQTPGQGLQFLFEYFSETQRNKGNFPGRFSGRQFSNSRSEMNVSTLELGDSALYLCASSMDVDSNQPQHFGDGTRLSIL.

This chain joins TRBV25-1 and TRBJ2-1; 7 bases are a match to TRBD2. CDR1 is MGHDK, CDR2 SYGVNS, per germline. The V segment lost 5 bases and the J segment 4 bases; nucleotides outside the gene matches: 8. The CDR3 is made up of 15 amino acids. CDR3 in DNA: TGTGCCAGCAGTCGCCCGGGAGCGGGATACAATGAGCAGTTCTTC. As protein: CASSRPGAGYNEQFF.